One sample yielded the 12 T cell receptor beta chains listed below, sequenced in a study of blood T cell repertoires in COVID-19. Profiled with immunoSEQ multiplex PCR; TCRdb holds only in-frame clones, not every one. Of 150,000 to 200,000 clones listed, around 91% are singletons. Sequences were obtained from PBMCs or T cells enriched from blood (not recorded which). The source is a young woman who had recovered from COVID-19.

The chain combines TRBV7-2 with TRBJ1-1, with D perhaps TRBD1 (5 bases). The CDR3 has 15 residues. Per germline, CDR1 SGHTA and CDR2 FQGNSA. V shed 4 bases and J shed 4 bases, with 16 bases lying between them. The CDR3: CASSWAGLFSTEAFF. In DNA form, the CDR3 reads TGTGCCAGCAGCTGGGCAGGGTTGTTTTCCACTGAAGCTTTCTTT.

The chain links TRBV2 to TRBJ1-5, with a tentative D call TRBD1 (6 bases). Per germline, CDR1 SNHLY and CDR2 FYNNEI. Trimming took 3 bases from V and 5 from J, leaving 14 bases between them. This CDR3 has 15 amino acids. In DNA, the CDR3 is TGTGCCAGCAGTGATTGGAGCAGGGGCGATCAGCCCCAGCATTTT. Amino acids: CASSDWSRGDQPQHF. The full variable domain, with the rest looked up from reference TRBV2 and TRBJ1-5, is EPEVTQTPSHQVTQMGQEVILRCVPISNHLYFYWYRQILGQKVEFLVSFYNNEISEKSEIFDDQFSVERPDGSNFTLKIRSTKLEDSAMYFCASSDWSRGDQPQHFGDGTRLSIL.

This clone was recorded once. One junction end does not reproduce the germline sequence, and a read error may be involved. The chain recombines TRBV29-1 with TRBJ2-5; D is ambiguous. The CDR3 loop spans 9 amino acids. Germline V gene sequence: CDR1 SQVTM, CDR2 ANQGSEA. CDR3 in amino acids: CSVGDSRNF. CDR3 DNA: TGCAGCGTTGGCGACTCCCGGAACTTC.

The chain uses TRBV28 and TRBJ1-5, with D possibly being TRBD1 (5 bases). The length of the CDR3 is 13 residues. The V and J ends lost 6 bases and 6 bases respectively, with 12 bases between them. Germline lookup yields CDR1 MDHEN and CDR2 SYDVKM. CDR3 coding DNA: TGTGCCAGCAGAGACTTCGGGGGTCAGCCCCAGCATTTT. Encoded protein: CASRDFGGQPQHF.

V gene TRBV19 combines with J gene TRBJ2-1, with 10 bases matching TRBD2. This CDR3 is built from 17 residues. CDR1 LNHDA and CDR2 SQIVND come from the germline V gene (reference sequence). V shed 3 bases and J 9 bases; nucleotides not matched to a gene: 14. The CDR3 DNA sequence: TGTGCCAGTAGTATCCCCCTCCCCGGGACTAGCGTTGGTGAGCAGTTCTTC. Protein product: CASSIPLPGTSVGEQFF.

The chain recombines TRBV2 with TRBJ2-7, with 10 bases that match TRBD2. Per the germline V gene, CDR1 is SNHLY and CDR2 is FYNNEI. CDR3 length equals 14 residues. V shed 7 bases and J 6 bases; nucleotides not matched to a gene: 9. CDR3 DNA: TGTGCCAGCACAGAGGCACTAGCGGGAATCGAGCAGTACTTC. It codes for CASTEALAGIEQYF.

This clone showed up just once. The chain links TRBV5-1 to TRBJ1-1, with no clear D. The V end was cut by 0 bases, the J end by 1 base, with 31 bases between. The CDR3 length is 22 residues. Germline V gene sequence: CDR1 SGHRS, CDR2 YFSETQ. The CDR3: CASSLGFGVGPAPKTTNTEAFF. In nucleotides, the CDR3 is TGCGCCAGCAGCTTGGGTTTTGGAGTGGGTCCCGCCCCAAAAACTACGAACACTGAAGCTTTCTTT.

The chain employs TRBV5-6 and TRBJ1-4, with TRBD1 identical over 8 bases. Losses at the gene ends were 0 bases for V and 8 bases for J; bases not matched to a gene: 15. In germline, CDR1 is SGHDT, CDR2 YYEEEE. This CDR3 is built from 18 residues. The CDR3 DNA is TGTGCCAGCAGCTTGGCGCCACGAACAGGGGGTTCGGGAGAAAAACTGTTTTTT. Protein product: CASSLAPRTGGSGEKLFF.

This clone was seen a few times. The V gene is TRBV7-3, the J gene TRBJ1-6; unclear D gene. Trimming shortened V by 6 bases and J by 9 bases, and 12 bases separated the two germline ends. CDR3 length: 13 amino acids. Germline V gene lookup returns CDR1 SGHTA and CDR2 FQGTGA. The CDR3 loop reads CASRGTLASPLHF. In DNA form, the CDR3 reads TGTGCCAGCAGAGGTACTTTAGCTTCACCCCTCCACTTT.

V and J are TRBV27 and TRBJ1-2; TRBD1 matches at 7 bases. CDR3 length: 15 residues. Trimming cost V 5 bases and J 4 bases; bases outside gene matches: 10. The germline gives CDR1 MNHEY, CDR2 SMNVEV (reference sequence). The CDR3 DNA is TGTGCCAGCAGTCCGGGTGGTGGGACAGTCTATGGCTACACCTTC. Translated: CASSPGGGTVYGYTF.

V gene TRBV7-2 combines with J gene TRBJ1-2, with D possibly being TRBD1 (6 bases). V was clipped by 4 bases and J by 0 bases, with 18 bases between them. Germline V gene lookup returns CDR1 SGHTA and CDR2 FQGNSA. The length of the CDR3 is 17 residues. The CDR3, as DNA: TGTGCCAGCAGCTCAAAAACTCGGACAGCGTCTAACTATGGCTACACCTTC. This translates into CASSSKTRTASNYGYTF.

In DNA form, the CDR3 reads TGTGCCAGCGGCAGGGACAGGGCCTCCTACGAGCAGTACTTC. Translated: CASGRDRASYEQYF. The chain combines TRBV6-5 with TRBJ2-7; 9 bases are shared with TRBD1. V lost 8 bases to trimming and J lost 0 bases; unmatched junction nucleotides: 5. The germline CDR1 and CDR2 sequences are MNHEY and SVGAGI. The CDR3 extends over 14 amino acids.